This TCR beta chain was captured by sequencing in a study of Ad26.COV2.S vaccination and SARS-CoV-2 variants. Whole-study context: The donor participated in the COV1001 trial, in its Ad26.COV2.S arm. In the study, Ad26.COV2.S was injected intramuscularly once, or twice 56 days apart. General observations from the study: Researchers cautioned that TCR breadth and depth analyses may have underestimated total T cell responses. Vaccinated individuals (as opposed to placebo recipients) had higher spike-specific TCR breadth.

As for this clone: Its antigen is as yet unknown.

The sample's treatment: 15 to 20 received Ad26.COV2.S at low or high dose, single or two shots; about 5 received placebo; per-sample allocation not given. Sampling was done on day 63 after the first vaccine or placebo injection. V shed 4 bases and J shed 7 bases, with 11 bases lying between them. CDR1 and CDR2 from the germline V gene are SEHNR and FQNEAQ (reference sequence). The CDR3 contains 13 residues. Produced via immunoSEQ multiplex PCR; TCRdb's table is partial and in-frame only. The table records more than 300,000 clones, around 88% of them present only once. The TCR comes from a person between 18 and 59 years old who received the Ad26.COV2.S COVID-19 vaccine or a placebo. This specimen consisted of peripheral blood, obtained in a trial of Ad26.COV2.S vaccine versus placebo. The genes are TRBV7-9 and TRBJ2-4; perhaps TRBD2 as D (6 bases). In DNA form, the CDR3 reads TGTGCCAGCAGCTCCCCGGGGGACAACATTCAGTACTTC. Translating gives CASSSPGDNIQYF. Drawing the rest from reference TRBV7-9 and TRBJ2-4, the complete variable domain is DTGVSQNPRHKITKRGQNVTFRCDPISEHNRLYWYRQTLGQGPEFLTYFQNEAQLEKSRLLSDRFSAERPKGSFSTLEIQRTEQGDSAMYLCASSSPGDNIQYFGAGTRLSVL.